This TCR beta chain was sequenced for a study of blood T cell repertoires in COVID-19. Clones were sequenced by immunoSEQ multiplex PCR, and TCRdb holds only the in-frame ones, with some missing. Here the sample spans about 100,000 clones, over 75% being singletons. CDR1 and CDR2 from the germline V gene are SGHRS and YFSETQ. The CDR3 sequence is 14 residues long. Deletions cut 7 bases from V and 5 bases from J, with 18 bases between. V is TRBV5-1 and J is TRBJ1-1; D uncertain. The receptor was derived from a human donor in a cohort sampled during active COVID-19. The sample consisted of peripheral blood. The CDR3 is CASWRSYGSTEAFF. CDR3 coding DNA: TGCGCCAGCTGGCGTAGCTACGGCTCGACTGAAGCTTTCTTT.